Included here is one T cell receptor beta chain sequence, with context. What it recognizes is unknown. This record comes from a study of PD-1 blockade in mismatch repair-deficient tumors. Across the whole study: Enrolled about 2013-2016, patients had progressing, pretreated mismatch repair-deficient cancers of 12 to 13 types. Findings of the study overall: Tumor-resident clones, often undetectable pretreatment in blood, expanded then contracted after pembrolizumab.

Here immunoSEQ multiplex PCR was the method, and the copy in TCRdb shows in-frame clones only, minus some. The repertoire includes about 40,000 clones, about four fifths of them detected once, and approximately 24% sits in the top ten. Every patient had mismatch repair deficiency by PCR or immunohistochemistry. TCRs were sequenced from three patients responding to pembrolizumab. Material: peripheral blood, obtained 4 weeks after starting pembrolizumab. This receptor was obtained from an adult with mismatch repair-deficient cancer.

The DNA of the CDR3 is TGTGCTAGTCTGGGTCGGAGCACAGATACGCAGTATTTT. Its translation: CASLGRSTDTQYF. V is TRBV12-5 and J is TRBJ2-3; D gene unclear. The length of the CDR3 is 13 residues. With 8 bases removed from V and 0 bases from J, the gap between germline ends came to 9 bases. Germline CDR1 LGHNT, CDR2 FRNRAP.